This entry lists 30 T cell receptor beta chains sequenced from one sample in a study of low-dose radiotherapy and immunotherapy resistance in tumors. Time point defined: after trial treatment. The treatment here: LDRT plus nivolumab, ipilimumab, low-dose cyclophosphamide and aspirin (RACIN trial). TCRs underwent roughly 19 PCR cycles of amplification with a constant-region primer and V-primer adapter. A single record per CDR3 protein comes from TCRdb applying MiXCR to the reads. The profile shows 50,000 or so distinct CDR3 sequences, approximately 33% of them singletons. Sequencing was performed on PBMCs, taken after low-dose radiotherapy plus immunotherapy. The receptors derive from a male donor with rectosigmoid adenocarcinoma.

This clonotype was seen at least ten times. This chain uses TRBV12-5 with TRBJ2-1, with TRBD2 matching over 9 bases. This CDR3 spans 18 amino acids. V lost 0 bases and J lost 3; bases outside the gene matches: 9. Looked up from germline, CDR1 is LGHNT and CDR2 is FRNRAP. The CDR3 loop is CASGLVVAGGSFYNEQFF. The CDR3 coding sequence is TGTGCTAGTGGTTTGGTCGTGGCGGGGGGGTCTTTCTACAATGAGCAGTTCTTC.

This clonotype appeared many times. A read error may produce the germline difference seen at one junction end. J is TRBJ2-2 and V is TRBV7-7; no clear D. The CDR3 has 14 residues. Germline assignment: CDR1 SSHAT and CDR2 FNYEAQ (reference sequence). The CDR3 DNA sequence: TGTGCTAGCAGGCTCGAAACCGACACCGGGGAGCTGTTTTTT. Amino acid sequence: CASRLETDTGELFF.

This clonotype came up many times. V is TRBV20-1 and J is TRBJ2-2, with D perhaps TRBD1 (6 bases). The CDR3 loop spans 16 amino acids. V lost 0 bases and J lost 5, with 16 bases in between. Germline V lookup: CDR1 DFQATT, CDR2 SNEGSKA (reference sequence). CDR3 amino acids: CSARDVGQGRTGELFF. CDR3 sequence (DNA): TGCAGTGCTAGAGATGTAGGGCAGGGGCGTACCGGGGAGCTGTTTTTT.

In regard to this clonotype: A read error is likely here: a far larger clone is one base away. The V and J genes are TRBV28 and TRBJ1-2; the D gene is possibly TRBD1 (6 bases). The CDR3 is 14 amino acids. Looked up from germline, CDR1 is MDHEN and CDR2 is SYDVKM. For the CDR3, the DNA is TGTGCCTGCAGTGAGGGGAACAGGGTGGACGGCTACACCTTC. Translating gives CACSEGNRVDGYTF.

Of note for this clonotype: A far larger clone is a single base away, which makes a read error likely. Here the CDR3 reads CASSLTGGYTEAFF. In DNA, the CDR3 is TGTGCCAGCAGCCTGACAGGGGGCTACACTGAAGCTTTCTTT. The genes are TRBV2 and TRBJ1-1, with 10 bases lining up with TRBD1. Unmatched junction bases numbered 4, after V lost 6 bases and J lost 3 bases. From germline, CDR1 is SNHLY and CDR2 FYNNEI. The CDR3 is made up of 14 amino acids.

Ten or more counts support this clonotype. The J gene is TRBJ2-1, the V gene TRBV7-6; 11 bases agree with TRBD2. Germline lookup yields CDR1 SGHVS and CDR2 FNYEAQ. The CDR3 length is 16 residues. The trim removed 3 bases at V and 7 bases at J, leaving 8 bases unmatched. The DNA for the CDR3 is TGTGCCAGCAGCTTTACTAGCGGGGGAGGTTTGAATGAGCAGTTCTTC. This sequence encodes CASSFTSGGGLNEQFF.

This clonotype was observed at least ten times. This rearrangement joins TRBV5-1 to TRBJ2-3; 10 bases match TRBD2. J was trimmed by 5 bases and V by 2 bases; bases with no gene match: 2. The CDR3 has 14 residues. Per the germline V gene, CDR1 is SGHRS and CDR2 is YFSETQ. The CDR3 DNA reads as TGCGCCAGCAGCTTTAGCGGGGGGCAAGATACGCAGTATTTT. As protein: CASSFSGGQDTQYF.

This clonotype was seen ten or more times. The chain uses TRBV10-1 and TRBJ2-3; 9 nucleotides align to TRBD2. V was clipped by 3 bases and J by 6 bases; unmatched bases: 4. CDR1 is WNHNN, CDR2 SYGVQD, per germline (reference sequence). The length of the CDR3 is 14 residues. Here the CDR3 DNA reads TGCGCCAGCAGTGATTCCGGACTAGCGGATACGCAGTATTTT. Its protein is CASSDSGLADTQYF.

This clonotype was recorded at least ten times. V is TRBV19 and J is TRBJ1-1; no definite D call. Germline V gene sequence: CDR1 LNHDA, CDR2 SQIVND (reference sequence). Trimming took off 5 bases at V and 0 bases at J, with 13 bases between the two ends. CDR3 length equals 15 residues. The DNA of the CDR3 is TGTGCCAGTAGTCGCCTCCCTGAAGTGAACACTGAAGCTTTCTTT. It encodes CASSRLPEVNTEAFF.

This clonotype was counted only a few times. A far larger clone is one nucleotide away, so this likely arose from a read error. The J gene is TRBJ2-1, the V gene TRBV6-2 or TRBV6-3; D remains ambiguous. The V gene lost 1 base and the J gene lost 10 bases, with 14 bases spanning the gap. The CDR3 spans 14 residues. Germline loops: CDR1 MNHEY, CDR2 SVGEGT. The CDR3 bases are TGTGCCAGCAGTTACTTCCCCTCTGCCCACGAGCAGTTCTTC. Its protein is CASSYFPSAHEQFF.

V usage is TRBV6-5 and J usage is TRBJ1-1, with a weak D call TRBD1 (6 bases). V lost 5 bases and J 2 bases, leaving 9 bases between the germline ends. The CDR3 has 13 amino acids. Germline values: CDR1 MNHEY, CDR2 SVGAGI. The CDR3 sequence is CASSRQANTEAFF. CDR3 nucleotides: TGTGCCAGCAGTCGACAGGCTAACACTGAAGCTTTCTTT.

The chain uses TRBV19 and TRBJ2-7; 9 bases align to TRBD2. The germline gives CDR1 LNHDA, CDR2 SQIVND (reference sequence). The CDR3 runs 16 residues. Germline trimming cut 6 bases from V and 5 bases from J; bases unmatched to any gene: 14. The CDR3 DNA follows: TGTGCCAGTAGCCCCGCGGCTAGCGGGAACATCCACGAGCAGTACTTC. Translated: CASSPAASGNIHEQYF.

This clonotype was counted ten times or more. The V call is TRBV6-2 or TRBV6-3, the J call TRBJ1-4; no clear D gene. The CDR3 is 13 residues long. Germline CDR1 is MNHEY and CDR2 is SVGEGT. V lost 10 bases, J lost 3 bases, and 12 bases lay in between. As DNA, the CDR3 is TGTGCCACCCTAGGGTTCCCTAATGAAAAACTGTTTTTT. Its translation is CATLGFPNEKLFF.

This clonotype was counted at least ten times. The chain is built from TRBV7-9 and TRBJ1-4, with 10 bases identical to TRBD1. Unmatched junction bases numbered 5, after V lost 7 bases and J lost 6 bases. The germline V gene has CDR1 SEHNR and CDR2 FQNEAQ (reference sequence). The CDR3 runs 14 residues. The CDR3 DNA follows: TGTGCCAGCACCATCGGGACAGGGGATGAAAAACTGTTTTTT. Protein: CASTIGTGDEKLFF.

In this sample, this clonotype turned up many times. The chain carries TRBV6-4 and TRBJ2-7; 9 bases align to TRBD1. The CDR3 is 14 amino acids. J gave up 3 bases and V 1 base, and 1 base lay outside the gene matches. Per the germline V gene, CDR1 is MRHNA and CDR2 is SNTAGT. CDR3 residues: CASSDLTGGYEQYF. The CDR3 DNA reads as TGTGCCAGCAGTGACTTGACAGGGGGCTACGAGCAGTACTTC.

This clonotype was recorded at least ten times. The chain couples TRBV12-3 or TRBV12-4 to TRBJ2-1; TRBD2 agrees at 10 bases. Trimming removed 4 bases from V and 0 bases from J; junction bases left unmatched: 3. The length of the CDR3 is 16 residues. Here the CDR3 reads CASSSQRGGSYNEQFF. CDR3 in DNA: TGTGCCAGCAGTTCTCAGCGGGGGGGCTCCTACAATGAGCAGTTCTTC.

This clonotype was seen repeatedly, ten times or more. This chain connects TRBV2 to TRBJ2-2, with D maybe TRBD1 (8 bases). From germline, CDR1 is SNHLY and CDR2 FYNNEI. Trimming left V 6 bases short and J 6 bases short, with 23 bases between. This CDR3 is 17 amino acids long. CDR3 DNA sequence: TGTGCCAGCAGCCCGGGGGGACAGGAACTCCCCCCCGGGGAGCTGTTTTTT. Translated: CASSPGGQELPPGELFF.

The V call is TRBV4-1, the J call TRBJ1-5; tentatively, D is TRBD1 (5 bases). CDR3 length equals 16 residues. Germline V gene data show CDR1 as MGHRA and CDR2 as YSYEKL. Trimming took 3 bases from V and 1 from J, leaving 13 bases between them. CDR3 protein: CASSHPGGASNQPQHF. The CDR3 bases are TGCGCCAGCAGCCACCCAGGAGGGGCGAGCAATCAGCCCCAGCATTTT.

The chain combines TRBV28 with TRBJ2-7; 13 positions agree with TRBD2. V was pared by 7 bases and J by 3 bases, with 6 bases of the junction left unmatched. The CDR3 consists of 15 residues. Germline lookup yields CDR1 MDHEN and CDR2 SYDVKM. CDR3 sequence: CASTLRTSGSYEQYF. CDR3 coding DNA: TGTGCCAGCACTCTAAGGACTAGCGGGAGCTACGAGCAGTACTTC. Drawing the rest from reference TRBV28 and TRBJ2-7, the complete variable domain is DVKVTQSSRYLVKRTGEKVFLECVQDMDHENMFWYRQDPGLGLRLIYFSYDVKMKEKGDIPEGYSVSREKKERFSLILESASTNQTSMYLCASTLRTSGSYEQYFGPGTRLTVT.

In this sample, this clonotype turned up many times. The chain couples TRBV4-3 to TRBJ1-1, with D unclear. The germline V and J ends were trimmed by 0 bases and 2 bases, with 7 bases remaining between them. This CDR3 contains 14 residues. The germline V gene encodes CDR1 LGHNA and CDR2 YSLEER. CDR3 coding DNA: TGCGCCAGCAGCCAAGAGCCGGGCAACACTGAAGCTTTCTTT. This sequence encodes CASSQEPGNTEAFF.

The CDR3: CAISEIGRGQFF. CDR3 nucleotide sequence: TGTGCCATCAGTGAGATAGGGCGGGGGCAGTTCTTC. The J gene is TRBJ2-1, the V gene TRBV10-3, with D possibly being TRBD2 (6 bases). Germline CDR1 reads ENHRY; CDR2 reads SYGVKD. V lost 2 bases and J 12 bases, leaving 11 bases between the germline ends. The CDR3 runs 12 residues.

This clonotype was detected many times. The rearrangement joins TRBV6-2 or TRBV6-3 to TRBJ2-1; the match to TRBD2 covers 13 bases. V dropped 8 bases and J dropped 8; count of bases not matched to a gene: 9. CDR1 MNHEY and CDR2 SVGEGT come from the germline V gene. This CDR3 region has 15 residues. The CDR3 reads CASLRTSGSGDEQFF. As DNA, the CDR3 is TGTGCCAGCCTTCGGACTAGCGGGAGTGGCGATGAGCAGTTCTTC.

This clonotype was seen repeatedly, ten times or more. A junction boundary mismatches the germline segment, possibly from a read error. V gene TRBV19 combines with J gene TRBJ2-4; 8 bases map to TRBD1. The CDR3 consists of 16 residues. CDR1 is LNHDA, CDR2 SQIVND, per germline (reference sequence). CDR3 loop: CASSVEPGQDKNIQYF. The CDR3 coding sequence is TGTGCCAGTAGTGTAGAACCGGGACAGGACAAAAACATTCAGTACTTC.

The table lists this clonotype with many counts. DNA for the CDR3: TGTGCCAGCAGACTTGCCAGGACAGGGAGCTCCTACGAGCAGTACTTC. Translated: CASRLARTGSSYEQYF. This chain links TRBV6-6 with TRBJ2-7; 8 positions agree with TRBD1. The CDR3 consists of 16 residues. CDR1 MNHNY and CDR2 SVGAGI come from the germline V gene (reference sequence). V was clipped by 6 bases and J by 0 bases; unmatched bases: 10.

DNA of the CDR3: TGTGCCATCCGTAGGGCGAATCGGGACAGGGGCGAGCAGTACTTC. Protein sequence: CAIRRANRDRGEQYF. J is TRBJ2-7 and V is TRBV26; whether TRBD1, the table's D call, matches the DNA was not checked. TRBV26 is labeled a pseudogene. The CDR3 sequence is 15 residues long.

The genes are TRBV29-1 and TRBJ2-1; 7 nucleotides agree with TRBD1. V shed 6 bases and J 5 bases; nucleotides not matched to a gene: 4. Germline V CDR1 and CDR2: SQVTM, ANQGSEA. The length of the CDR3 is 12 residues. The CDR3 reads CSVRDRHNEQFF. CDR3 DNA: TGCAGCGTCCGGGACAGACACAATGAGCAGTTCTTC.

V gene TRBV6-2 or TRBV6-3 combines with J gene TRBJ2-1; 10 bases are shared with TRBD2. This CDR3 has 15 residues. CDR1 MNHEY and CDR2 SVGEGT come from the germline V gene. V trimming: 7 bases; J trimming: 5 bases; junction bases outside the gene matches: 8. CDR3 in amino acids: CASTSSGRGDNEQFF. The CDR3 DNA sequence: TGTGCCAGCACTTCGAGCGGGAGGGGGGACAATGAGCAGTTCTTC.

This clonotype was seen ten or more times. In nucleotides, the CDR3 is TGCGCCAGCAGCTTGGGCTCGTATAGCAATCAGCCCCAGCATTTT. As protein: CASSLGSYSNQPQHF. The gene calls are TRBV5-1 and TRBJ1-5; no clear D gene. Germline V gene sequence: CDR1 SGHRS, CDR2 YFSETQ. CDR3 length: 15 residues. The germline V and J ends were trimmed by 0 bases and 0 bases, with 7 bases remaining between them. The variable domain in full, with the rest retrieved from reference TRBV5-1 and TRBJ1-5, is KAGVTQTPRYLIKTRGQQVTLSCSPISGHRSVSWYQQTPGQGLQFLFEYFSETQRNKGNFPGRFSGRQFSNSRSEMNVSTLELGDSALYLCASSLGSYSNQPQHFGDGTRLSIL.

The DNA for the CDR3 is TGTGCCTGGAGTCAGACAGGGGCCAGGGGCTACACCTTC. Translating gives CAWSQTGARGYTF. V usage is TRBV30 and J usage is TRBJ1-2; 8 nucleotides agree with TRBD1. This CDR3 spans 13 amino acids. Germline CDR1 GTSNPN, CDR2 SVGIG (reference sequence). V was clipped by 2 bases and J by 8 bases; unmatched bases: 7.

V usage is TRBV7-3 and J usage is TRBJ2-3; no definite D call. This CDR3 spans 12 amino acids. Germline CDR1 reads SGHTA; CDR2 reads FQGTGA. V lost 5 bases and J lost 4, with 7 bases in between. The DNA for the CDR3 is TGTGCCAGCAGCCCCGGAGCAGATACGCAGTATTTT. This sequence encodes CASSPGADTQYF.